This paragraph reports one T cell receptor beta chain. All sequencing subjects had displayed CD8+CD57+ cell expansion on flow cytometry. Among the patients, none had received any therapy at the time of blood sampling. These data come from a study of CD8+CD57+ T cells in acquired aplastic anemia. Study in general: Sorted CD4+ plus CD8+ cells gave DNA averaging roughly 3.2 ug.

Per germline, CDR1 SGHTA and CDR2 FQGTGA. V lost 3 bases to trimming and J lost 10 bases, with 13 bases between them. This CDR3 spans 13 amino acids. Genomic DNA, serving as template, underwent TCR beta VDJ and CDR3 profiling. MiXCR, run by TCRdb on the reads, gives a single entry per CDR3 protein. Among around 500,000 distinct CDR3 sequences listed, around 33% were seen once. V is TRBV7-3 and J is TRBJ2-1; D is possibly TRBD1 or TRBD2 (5 bases each). Source material: sorted CD4+, CD8+, or CD8+CD57+ T cells (not recorded which) from PBMCs. This TCR was sampled from a human donor with aplastic anemia. CDR3 nucleotides: TGTGCCAGCAGCTTTATCGCCGAGGGGGAGCAGTTCTTC. Its translation is CASSFIAEGEQFF.